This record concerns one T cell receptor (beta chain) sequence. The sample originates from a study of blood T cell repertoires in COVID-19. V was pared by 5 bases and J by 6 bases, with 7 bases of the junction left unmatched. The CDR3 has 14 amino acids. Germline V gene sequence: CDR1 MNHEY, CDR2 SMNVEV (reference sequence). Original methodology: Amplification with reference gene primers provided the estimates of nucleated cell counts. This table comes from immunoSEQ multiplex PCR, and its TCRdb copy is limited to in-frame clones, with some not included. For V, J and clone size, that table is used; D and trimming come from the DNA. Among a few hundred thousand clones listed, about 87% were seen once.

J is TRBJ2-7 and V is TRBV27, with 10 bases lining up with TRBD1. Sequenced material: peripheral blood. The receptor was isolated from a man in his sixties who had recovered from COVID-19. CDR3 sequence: CASSAGTGAVEQYF. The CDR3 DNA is TGTGCCAGCAGTGCGGGGACAGGGGCGGTCGAGCAGTACTTC.